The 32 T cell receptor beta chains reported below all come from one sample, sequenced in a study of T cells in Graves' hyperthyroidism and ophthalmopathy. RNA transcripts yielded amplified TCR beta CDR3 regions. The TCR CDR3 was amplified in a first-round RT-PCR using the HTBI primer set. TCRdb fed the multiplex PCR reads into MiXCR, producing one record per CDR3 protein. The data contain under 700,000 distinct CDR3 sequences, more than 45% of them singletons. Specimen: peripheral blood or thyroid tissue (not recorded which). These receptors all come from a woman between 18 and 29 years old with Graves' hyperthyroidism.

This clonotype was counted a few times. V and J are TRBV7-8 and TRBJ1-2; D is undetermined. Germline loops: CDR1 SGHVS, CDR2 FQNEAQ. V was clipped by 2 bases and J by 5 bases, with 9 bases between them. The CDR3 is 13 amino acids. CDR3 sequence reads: CASSLWTEYGYTF. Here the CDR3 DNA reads TGTGCCAGCAGCTTATGGACGGAGTATGGCTACACCTTC. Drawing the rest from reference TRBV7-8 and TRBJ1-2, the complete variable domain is GAGVSQSPRYKVAKRGQDVALRCDPISGHVSLFWYQQALGQGPEFLTYFQNEAQLDKSGLPSDRFFAERPEGSVSTLKIQRTQQEDSAVYLCASSLWTEYGYTFGSGTRLTVV.

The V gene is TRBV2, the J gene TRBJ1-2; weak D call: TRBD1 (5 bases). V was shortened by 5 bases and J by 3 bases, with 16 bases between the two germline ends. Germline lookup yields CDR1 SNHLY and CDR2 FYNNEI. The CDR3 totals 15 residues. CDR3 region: CASSPRTWGDYGYTF. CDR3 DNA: TGTGCCAGCAGTCCGAGAACCTGGGGGGACTATGGCTACACCTTC.

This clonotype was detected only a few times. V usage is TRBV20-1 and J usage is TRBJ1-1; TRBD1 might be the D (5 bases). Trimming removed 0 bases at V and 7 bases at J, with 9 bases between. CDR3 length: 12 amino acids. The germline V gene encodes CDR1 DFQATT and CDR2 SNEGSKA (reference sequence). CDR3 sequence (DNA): TGCAGTGCTAGAGAGGGGGGGGTTGAAGCTTTCTTT. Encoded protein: CSAREGGVEAFF.

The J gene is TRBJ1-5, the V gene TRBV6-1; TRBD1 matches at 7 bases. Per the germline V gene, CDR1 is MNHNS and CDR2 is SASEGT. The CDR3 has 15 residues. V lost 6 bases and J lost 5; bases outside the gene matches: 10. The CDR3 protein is CASSLGDSQHQPQHF. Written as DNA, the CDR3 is TGTGCCAGCAGCTTGGGGGACAGTCAACATCAGCCCCAGCATTTT.

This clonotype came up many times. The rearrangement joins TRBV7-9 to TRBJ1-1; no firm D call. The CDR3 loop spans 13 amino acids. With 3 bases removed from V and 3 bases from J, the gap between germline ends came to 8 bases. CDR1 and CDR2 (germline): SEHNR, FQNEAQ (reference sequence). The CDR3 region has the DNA TGTGCCAGCAGCTTCGACCGGGACACTGAAGCTTTCTTT. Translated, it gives CASSFDRDTEAFF.

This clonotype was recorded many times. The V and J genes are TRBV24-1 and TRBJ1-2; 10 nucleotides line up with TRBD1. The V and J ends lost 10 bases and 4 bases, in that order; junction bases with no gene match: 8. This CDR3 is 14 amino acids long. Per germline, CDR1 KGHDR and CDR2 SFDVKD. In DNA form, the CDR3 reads TGTGCCACGGCAGCCGGGACAGGGGCCTATGGCTACACCTTC. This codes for CATAAGTGAYGYTF.

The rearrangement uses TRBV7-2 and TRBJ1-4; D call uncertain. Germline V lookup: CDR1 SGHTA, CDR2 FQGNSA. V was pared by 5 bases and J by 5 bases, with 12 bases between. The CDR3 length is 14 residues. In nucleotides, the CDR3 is TGTGCCAGCAGCCAACGGTCTGAGAATGAAAAACTGTTTTTT. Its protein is CASSQRSENEKLFF.

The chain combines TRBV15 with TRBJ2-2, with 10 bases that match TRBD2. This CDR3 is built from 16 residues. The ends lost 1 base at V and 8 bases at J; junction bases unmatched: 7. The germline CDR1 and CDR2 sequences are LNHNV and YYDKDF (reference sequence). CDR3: CATSRAAGGFSGELFF. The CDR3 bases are TGTGCCACCAGCAGAGCAGCGGGAGGGTTCTCTGGGGAGCTGTTTTTT.

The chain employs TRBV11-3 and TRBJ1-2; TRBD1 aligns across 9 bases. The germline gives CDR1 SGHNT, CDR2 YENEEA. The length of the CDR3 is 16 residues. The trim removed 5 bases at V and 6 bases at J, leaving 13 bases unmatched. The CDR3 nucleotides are TGTGCCAGCAGCCTCCCCCGGGGACAGGGCCCGAATGGCTACACCTTC. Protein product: CASSLPRGQGPNGYTF.

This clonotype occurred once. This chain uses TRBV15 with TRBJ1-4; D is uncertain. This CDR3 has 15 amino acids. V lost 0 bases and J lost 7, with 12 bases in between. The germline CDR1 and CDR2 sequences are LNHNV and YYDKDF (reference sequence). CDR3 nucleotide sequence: TGTGCCACCAGCAGAGATCTGGGCTATGGTGAAAAACTGTTTTTT. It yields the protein CATSRDLGYGEKLFF.

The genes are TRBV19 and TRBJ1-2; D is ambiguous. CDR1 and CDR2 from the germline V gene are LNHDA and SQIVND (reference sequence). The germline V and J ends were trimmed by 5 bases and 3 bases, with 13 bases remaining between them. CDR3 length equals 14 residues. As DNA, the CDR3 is TGTGCCAGTAGTTACTCGTCCTGGGACTATGGCTACACCTTC. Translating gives CASSYSSWDYGYTF.

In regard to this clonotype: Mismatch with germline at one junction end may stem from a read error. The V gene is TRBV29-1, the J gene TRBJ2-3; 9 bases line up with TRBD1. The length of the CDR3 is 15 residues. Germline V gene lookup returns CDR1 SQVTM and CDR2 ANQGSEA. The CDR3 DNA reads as TGCAGCGTGGAAGGTACCGGGACAGGGCGCGATACGCAGTATTTT. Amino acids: CSVEGTGTGRDTQYF.

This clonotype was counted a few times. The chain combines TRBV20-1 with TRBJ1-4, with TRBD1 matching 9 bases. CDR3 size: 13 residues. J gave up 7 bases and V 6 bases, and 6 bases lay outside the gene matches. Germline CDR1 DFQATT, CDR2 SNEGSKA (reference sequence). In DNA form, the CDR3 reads TGCAGTGCGCCCGGGACAGGGATTGAAAAACTGTTTTTT. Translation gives CSAPGTGIEKLFF.

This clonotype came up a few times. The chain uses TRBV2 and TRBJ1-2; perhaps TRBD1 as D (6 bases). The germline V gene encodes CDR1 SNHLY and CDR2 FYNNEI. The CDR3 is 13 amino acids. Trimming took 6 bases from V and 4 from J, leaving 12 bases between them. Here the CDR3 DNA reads TGTGCCAGCAGCGCGGGGGCTCTCTATGGCTACACCTTC. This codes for CASSAGALYGYTF.

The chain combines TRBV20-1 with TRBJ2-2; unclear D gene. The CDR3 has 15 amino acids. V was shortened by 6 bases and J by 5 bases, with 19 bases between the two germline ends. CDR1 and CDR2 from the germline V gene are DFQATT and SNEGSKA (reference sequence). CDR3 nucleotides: TGCAGTGCGTACCACCTCGCTAGAGGTACCGGGGAGCTGTTTTTT. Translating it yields CSAYHLARGTGELFF.

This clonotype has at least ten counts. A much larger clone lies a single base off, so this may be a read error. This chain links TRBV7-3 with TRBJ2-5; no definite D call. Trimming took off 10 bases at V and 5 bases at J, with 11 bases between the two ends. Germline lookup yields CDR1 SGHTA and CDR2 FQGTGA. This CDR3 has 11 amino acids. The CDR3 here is CATGRRETQYF. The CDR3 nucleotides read TGTGCCACAGGACGAAGGGAGACCCAGTACTTC.

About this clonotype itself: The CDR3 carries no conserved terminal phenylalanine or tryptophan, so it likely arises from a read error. CDR3 sequence reads: CASSSPSGAFS. The CDR3 bases are TGTGCCAGCAGCTCCCCTAGTGGGGCTTTCTCT. This chain links TRBV7-3 with TRBJ1-1; no reliable D call. V gave up 4 bases and J gave up 11 bases, with 11 bases separating them. The CDR3 contains 11 residues. CDR1 is SGHTA, CDR2 FQGTGA, per germline.

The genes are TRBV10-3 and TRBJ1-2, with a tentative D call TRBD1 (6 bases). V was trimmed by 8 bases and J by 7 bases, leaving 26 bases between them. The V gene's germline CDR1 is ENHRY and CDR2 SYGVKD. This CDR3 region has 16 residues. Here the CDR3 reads CAIGTDSNTGGRGYTF. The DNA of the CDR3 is TGTGCCATCGGAACAGACTCGAACACCGGGGGCCGTGGCTACACCTTC.

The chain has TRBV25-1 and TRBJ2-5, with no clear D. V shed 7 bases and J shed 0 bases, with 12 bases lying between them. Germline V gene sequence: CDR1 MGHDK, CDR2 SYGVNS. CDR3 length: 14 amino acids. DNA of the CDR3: TGTGCCAGCACGCCGGGCCAGAACCAAGAGACCCAGTACTTC. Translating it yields CASTPGQNQETQYF. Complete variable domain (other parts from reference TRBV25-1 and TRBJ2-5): EADIYQTPRYLVIGTGKKITLECSQTMGHDKMYWYQQDPGMELHLIHYSYGVNSTEKGDLSSESTVSRIRTEHFPLTLESARPSHTSQYLCASTPGQNQETQYFGPGTRLLVL.

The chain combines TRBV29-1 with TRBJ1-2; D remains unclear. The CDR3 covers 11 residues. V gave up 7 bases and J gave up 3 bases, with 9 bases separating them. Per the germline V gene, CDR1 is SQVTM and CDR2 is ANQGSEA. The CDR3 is CSAGPDYGYTF. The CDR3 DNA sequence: TGCAGCGCTGGACCGGACTATGGCTACACCTTC.

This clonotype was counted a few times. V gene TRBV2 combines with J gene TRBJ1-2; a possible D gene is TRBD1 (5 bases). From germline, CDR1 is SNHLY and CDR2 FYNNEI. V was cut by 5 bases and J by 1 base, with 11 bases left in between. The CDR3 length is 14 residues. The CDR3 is CASSQGGFNYGYTF. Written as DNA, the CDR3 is TGTGCCAGCAGTCAGGGAGGCTTTAACTATGGCTACACCTTC.

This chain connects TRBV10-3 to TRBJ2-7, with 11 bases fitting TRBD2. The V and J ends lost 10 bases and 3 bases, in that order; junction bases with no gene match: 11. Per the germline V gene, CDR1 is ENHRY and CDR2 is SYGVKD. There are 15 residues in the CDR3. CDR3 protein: CASRFGTSGVYEQYF. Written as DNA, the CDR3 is TGTGCCAGCAGGTTCGGGACTAGCGGCGTCTACGAGCAGTACTTC.

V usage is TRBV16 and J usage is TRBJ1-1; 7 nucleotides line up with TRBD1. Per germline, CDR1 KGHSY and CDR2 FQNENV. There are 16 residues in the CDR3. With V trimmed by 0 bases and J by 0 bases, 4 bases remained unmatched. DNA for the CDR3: TGTGCCAGCAGCCAATCATTACAGGGGTTGAACACTGAAGCTTTCTTT. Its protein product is CASSQSLQGLNTEAFF.

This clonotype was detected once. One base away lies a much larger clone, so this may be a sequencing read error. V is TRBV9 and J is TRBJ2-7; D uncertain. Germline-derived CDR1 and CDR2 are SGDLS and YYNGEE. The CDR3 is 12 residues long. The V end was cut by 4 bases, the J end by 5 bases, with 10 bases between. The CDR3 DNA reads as TGTGCCAGCAGCCCAGCATGGCACGAGCAGTACTTC. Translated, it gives CASSPAWHEQYF.

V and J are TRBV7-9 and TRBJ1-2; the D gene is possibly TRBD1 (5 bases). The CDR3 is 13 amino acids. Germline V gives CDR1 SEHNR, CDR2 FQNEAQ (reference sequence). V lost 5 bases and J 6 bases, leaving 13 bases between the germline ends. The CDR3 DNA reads TGTGCCAGCAGCCATCGGGGGGAAGATGGCTACACCTTC. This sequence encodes CASSHRGEDGYTF.

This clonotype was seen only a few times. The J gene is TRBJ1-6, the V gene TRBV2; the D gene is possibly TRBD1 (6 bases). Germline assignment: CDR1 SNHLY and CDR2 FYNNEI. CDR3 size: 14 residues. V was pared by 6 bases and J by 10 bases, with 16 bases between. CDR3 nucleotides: TGTGCCAGCAGAGATCCCAGGGGAGGATCACCCCTCCACTTT. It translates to CASRDPRGGSPLHF.

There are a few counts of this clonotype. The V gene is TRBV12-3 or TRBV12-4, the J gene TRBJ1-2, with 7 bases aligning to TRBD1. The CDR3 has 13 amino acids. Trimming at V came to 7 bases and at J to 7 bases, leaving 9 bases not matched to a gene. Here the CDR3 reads CASTPQGIGGYTF. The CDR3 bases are TGTGCCAGCACCCCACAGGGGATAGGTGGCTACACCTTC.

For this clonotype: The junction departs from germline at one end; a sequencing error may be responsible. The CDR3, as DNA: TGCGGTGCTATGGACAGGGGCACTGAAGCTTTCTTT. Residues: CGAMDRGTEAFF. The chain is built from TRBV20-1 and TRBJ1-1, with 9 positions matching TRBD1. The CDR3 runs to 12 residues. Looked up from germline, CDR1 is DFQATT and CDR2 is SNEGSKA (reference sequence).

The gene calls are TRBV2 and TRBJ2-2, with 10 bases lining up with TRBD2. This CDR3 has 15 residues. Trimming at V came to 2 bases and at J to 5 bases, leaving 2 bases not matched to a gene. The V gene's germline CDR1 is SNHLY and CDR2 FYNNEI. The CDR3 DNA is TGTGCCAGCAGTGAACTGGGACTAGCGACCGGGGAGCTGTTTTTT. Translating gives CASSELGLATGELFF.

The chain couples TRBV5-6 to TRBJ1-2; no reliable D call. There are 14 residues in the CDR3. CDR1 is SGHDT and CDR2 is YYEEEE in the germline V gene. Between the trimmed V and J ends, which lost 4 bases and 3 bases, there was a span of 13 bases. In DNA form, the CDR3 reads TGTGCCAGCAGCCGCGGAGTGTCGGACTATGGCTACACCTTC. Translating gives CASSRGVSDYGYTF. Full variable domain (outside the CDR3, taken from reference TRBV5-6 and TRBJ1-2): DAGVTQSPTHLIKTRGQQVTLRCSPKSGHDTVSWYQQALGQGPQFIFQYYEEEERQRGNFPDRFSGHQFPNYSSELNVNALLLGDSALYLCASSRGVSDYGYTFGSGTRLTVV.

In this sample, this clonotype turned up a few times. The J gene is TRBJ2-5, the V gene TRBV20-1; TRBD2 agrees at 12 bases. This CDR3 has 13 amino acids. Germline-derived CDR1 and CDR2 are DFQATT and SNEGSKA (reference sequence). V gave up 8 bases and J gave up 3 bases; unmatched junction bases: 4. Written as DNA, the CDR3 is TGCAGTCCGACTAGCGGGAGTAAAGAGACCCAGTACTTC. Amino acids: CSPTSGSKETQYF.

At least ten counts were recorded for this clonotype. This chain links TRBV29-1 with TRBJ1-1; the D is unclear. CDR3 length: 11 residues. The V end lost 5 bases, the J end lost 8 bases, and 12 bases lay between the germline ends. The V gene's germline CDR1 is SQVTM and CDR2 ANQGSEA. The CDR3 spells CSVSDVTEAFF. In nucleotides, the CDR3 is TGCAGCGTTTCGGACGTCACCGAAGCTTTCTTT.